Measured by frequency, the clone carrying this TCR beta chain is medium-sized (0.01 to 0.1%). The data were obtained in a study of T cell clusters in autoimmune cytopenias. One tube held mixed TRB-A and TRB-B primer pools for touch-down PCR. TCRdb reprocessed the multiplex PCR reads, keeping one entry per CDR3 protein, no DNA. The sample shows a few thousand distinct CDR3 sequences, and about 2.7% sits with its ten largest clones. Approximately 36,000 genome equivalents of blood DNA were amplified for TRB. Germline assignment: CDR1 SGHDT and CDR2 YYEEEE. The CDR3 is 15 residues long. These sequences were also reported in another study, on T cell repertoires in aging, cancer and after chemotherapy.

Sequenced material: peripheral blood. The sequence was collected from a human donor in good health. This chain joins TRBV5-6 and TRBJ2-2. The CDR3 region is CASSLTMSATGELFF. Together with reference TRBV5-6 and TRBJ2-2, the CDR3 gives the full variable domain: DAGVTQSPTHLIKTRGQQVTLRCSPKSGHDTVSWYQQALGQGPQFIFQYYEEEERQRGNFPDRFSGHQFPNYSSELNVNALLLGDSALYLCASSLTMSATGELFFGEGSRLTVL.